Listed below are T cell receptor beta chains from one sample, sequenced in a study of blood T cell repertoires in COVID-19. Libraries were prepared by immunoSEQ multiplex PCR; TCRdb keeps only in-frame clonotypes and omits some of them. The table lists fewer than 200,000 clones, roughly 90% of them singletons. Sequencing was carried out using peripheral blood. The source of these receptors is a man younger than 35 with COVID-19, enrolled during active disease. CDR3s include the opening cysteine and the closing phenylalanine or tryptophan. Each record gives: D gene, J gene, V gene, CDR3 length, CDR3 DNA, CDR3 protein. D genes are given only for firm matches.

d_gene: TRBD1; j_gene: TRBJ2-2; v_gene: TRBV6-4; len: 16; CDR3nt: TGTGCCAGCAGTGACTCGACAGGGGGCAACACCGGGGAGCTGTTTTTT; CDR3aa: CASSDSTGGNTGELFF
d_gene: TRBD2; j_gene: TRBJ2-1; v_gene: TRBV9; len: 16; CDR3nt: TGTGCCAGCAGCGTGCTTCTAGCGGGAGTCGACAATGAGCAGTTCTTC; CDR3aa: CASSVLLAGVDNEQFF
d_gene: NA; j_gene: TRBJ1-2; v_gene: TRBV28; len: 12; CDR3nt: TGTGCCAGCAGCCACCCCGAGACGCAGGGCACCTTC; CDR3aa: CASSHPETQGTF
d_gene: NA; j_gene: TRBJ2-7; v_gene: TRBV4-3; len: 13; CDR3nt: TGCGCCAGCAGCCAAGATCGGTACTACGAGCAGTACTTC; CDR3aa: CASSQDRYYEQYF
d_gene: TRBD2; j_gene: TRBJ2-2; v_gene: TRBV10-3; len: 14; CDR3nt: TGTGCCATCAGTAGCGGGAGTGTCGCCGGGGAGCTGTTTTTT; CDR3aa: CAISSGSVAGELFF
d_gene: TRBD1; j_gene: TRBJ1-1; v_gene: TRBV30; len: 14; CDR3nt: TGTGCCTGGAGTTTGGGACAGTTGAACACTGAAGCTTTCTTT; CDR3aa: CAWSLGQLNTEAFF
d_gene: TRBD1; j_gene: TRBJ1-3; v_gene: TRBV10-1; len: 14; CDR3nt: TGCGCCAGCAGTTCCGACAGGGCTGGAAACACCATATATTTT; CDR3aa: CASSSDRAGNTIYF
d_gene: TRBD1; j_gene: TRBJ2-3; v_gene: TRBV29-1; len: 13; CDR3nt: TGCAGCGGGACGACAGGGGGCCCAGATACGCAGTATTTT; CDR3aa: CSGTTGGPDTQYF
d_gene: TRBD1; j_gene: TRBJ2-2; v_gene: TRBV6-6; len: 15; CDR3nt: TGTGCCAGCAGTTTTTACAGGGGAAGTGACGGGGAGCTGTTTTTT; CDR3aa: CASSFYRGSDGELFF
d_gene: TRBD2; j_gene: TRBJ2-1; v_gene: TRBV6-5; len: 16; CDR3nt: TGTGCCAGCAGTTACTCGCTAGCGGGGCATCGGAATGAGCAGTTCTTC; CDR3aa: CASSYSLAGHRNEQFF
d_gene: NA; j_gene: TRBJ1-6; v_gene: TRBV25-1; len: 15; CDR3nt: TGTGCCAGCAGTGAACCCCCCGGGGTCAATTCACCCCTCCACTTT; CDR3aa: CASSEPPGVNSPLHF
d_gene: TRBD1; j_gene: TRBJ1-1; v_gene: TRBV29-1; len: 13; CDR3nt: TGCAGCGTTGAAAAGGGGGCTGGCACTGAAGCTTTCTTT; CDR3aa: CSVEKGAGTEAFF
d_gene: TRBD1; j_gene: TRBJ2-7; v_gene: TRBV2; len: 15; CDR3nt: TGTGCCAGCAGCCTGTACAGGGGGCCGACCTACGAGCAGTACTTC; CDR3aa: CASSLYRGPTYEQYF
d_gene: TRBD1; j_gene: TRBJ1-6; v_gene: TRBV10-3; len: 15; CDR3nt: TGTGCCATCAGTGAGTCGACAGGGACCGGTTCACCCCTCCACTTT; CDR3aa: CAISESTGTGSPLHF